The entry below describes one T cell receptor beta chain. Its target is not known. This may be a read error: a much more frequent sequence differs by one nucleotide. This record comes from a study of molecular identifiers for immune sequencing clone quantification. Study results and limitations: Beyond 20 RNA copies, clones held over 97% of effector molecules, compared with under 1% in naive cells.

Using a CD8+CD4-CCR7+CD45RA+ phenotype, naive CD8 T cells were sorted. Making the bulk TCR libraries relied on previously described methods and listed TCR primers. TCRdb re-derived calls from the PCR reads in MiXCR, one entry per CDR3 protein. This sample carries about 640,000 distinct CDR3 sequences, 15% to 20% of them seen once, and the ten largest clones take 0.7% to 1%. The CDR3 consists of 12 residues. CDR1 and CDR2 from the germline V gene are MNHEY and SVGEGT. This clonotype was obtained from a human donor in good health. Some libraries in this study had Jurkat cell RNA spiked in. What was sequenced was naive CD8+ T cells from blood, with Jurkat cell RNA spiked in. Stated subset: FACS-sorted CD8+CD4-CCR7+CD45RA+ naive T cells. This chain connects TRBV6-2 or TRBV6-3 to TRBJ2-7; D unresolved. CDR3 sequence reads: CASSEPRYERYF. Here the CDR3 DNA reads TGTGCCAGCTCTGAGCCGCGGTACGAGCGGTACTTC.